Listed here is a single T cell receptor (beta chain). What it binds is unknown. These data belong to a study of cytomegalovirus exposure and HLA in healthy donors. Study-level points and caveats: A later look showed TCR association rates differing by HLA locus, highest for DRB1 and lowest for HLA-C. Later analysis identified some 16,000 TCR beta sequences associated with HLA alleles, using a false discovery rate threshold of 0.05. Three of the chains that were CMV-associated were confirmed in vitro to be specific for CMV antigens. The records held CMV serostatus as the only immune exposure information.

Trimming took off 1 base at V and 9 bases at J, with 10 bases between the two ends. This CDR3 region has 14 residues. Per germline, CDR1 SEHNR and CDR2 FQNEAQ (reference sequence). It was with 60 Vbeta and 13 Jbeta primers that the PCR ran. Sequencing used immunoSEQ multiplex PCR; TCRdb keeps in-frame clones, though not all of them. Among 150,000 or so clones, around four fifths were seen once, and the ten largest hold about 4%. Sequencing used PBMCs. This clonotype originated in a man aged 50-60 years in good health and CMV-seropositive. The rearrangement joins TRBV7-9 to TRBJ1-6; D perhaps matches TRBD1 (6 bases). CDR3 DNA sequence: TGTGCCAGCAGCTTAGAGGTCAGGGGTTCACCCCTCCACTTT. Translated: CASSLEVRGSPLHF.